This T cell receptor beta chain was captured in a study of T cells in Graves' hyperthyroidism and ophthalmopathy. Per germline, CDR1 MGHRA and CDR2 YSYEKL. This CDR3 has 15 amino acids. Trimming took off 1 base at V and 4 bases at J, with 13 bases between the two ends. Authors of the study amplified TCR beta CDR3 regions from RNA transcripts. In the first-round RT-PCR of the TCR CDR3, the HTBI primer set was used. TCRdb processed the multiplex PCR reads anew with MiXCR; each CDR3 protein has one entry. The sample yields around 600,000 distinct CDR3 sequences, roughly 45% seen once. Input material: peripheral blood or thyroid tissue (not recorded which). The chain carries TRBV4-1 and TRBJ1-1; D ambiguous. This clonotype was obtained from an adult man with Graves' disease, either hyperthyroidism or ophthalmopathy (not recorded which). Here the CDR3 reads CASSQVTGTGTEAFF. Here the CDR3 DNA reads TGCGCCAGCAGCCAAGTTACGGGTACCGGCACTGAAGCTTTCTTT.